This TCR beta chain was identified during a study of human T cells and chemical hapten exposure. Time point here: healthy volunteer bleed at 2 weeks. Blood, whole and unfractionated, served as the source for total RNA extraction. One entry per CDR3 protein results from TCRdb running MiXCR on the RACE reads. The table records over 100,000 distinct CDR3 sequences, approximately 9% of them present only once. The junction had 11 bases not matched to a gene; V was cut back by 5 bases and J by 4 bases. The germline V gene has CDR1 SGHAT and CDR2 FQNNGV. The CDR3 is 17 amino acids. Sequencing was performed on whole blood. This sequence joins TRBV11-2 and TRBJ2-3; TRBD1 aligns across 11 bases. This sequence originates from a male donor in good health. Some clones in this sample may be carry-over from other donors' samples. The CDR3 protein is CASSRSGTGGYADTQYF. The CDR3 coding sequence is TGTGCCAGCAGCAGATCCGGGACAGGGGGTTATGCAGATACGCAGTATTTT. Combining the CDR3 with reference TRBV11-2 and TRBJ2-3 gives the whole variable domain EAGVAQSPRYKIIEKRQSVAFWCNPISGHATLYWYQQILGQGPKLLIQFQNNGVVDDSQLPKDRFSAERLKGVDSTLKIQPAKLEDSAVYLCASSRSGTGGYADTQYFGPGTRLTVL.